The 15 T cell receptor beta chains in this list originate from one sample, sequenced in a study of identical twins. TCRdb redid the calling of the 5' RACE reads with MiXCR, one entry per CDR3 protein. The table shows approximately 690,000 distinct CDR3 sequences, with around 5.7% occurring only once. Sample: naive T cells sorted from blood. The receptors shown here come from a man in his late teens or twenties in good health.

This CDR3 is CASSLRRGLLSGANVLTF. The CDR3 DNA reads as TGTGCCAGCAGTTTAAGGAGGGGTCTCCTCTCTGGGGCCAACGTCCTGACTTTC. The gene calls are TRBV12-3 or TRBV12-4 and TRBJ2-6, with D possibly being TRBD2 (6 bases). The V end was cut by 2 bases, the J end by 0 bases, with 14 bases between. The CDR3 consists of 18 residues.

This clonotype has just a few counts. This chain connects TRBV9 to TRBJ2-1; D gene ambiguous. V lost 0 bases and J 10 bases, leaving 11 bases between the germline ends. The CDR3 totals 13 residues. Germline values: CDR1 SGDLS, CDR2 YYNGEE. As DNA, the CDR3 is TGTGCCAGCAGCGTAGGTTTCAAGGTGGAGCAGTTCTTC. Protein product: CASSVGFKVEQFF. Full variable domain (outside the CDR3, taken from reference TRBV9 and TRBJ2-1): DSGVTQTPKHLITATGQRVTLRCSPRSGDLSVYWYQQSLDQGLQFLIQYYNGEERAKGNILERFSAQQFPDLHSELNLSSLELGDSALYFCASSVGFKVEQFFGPGTRLTVL.

This clonotype was observed a handful of times. The chain carries TRBV27 and TRBJ1-1; 7 bases are shared with TRBD1. This CDR3 region has 15 residues. Per germline, CDR1 MNHEY and CDR2 SMNVEV (reference sequence). V was pared by 3 bases and J by 1 base, with 5 bases of the junction left unmatched. For the CDR3, the DNA is TGTGCCAGCAGTTTTAGGCCAGGGGGGAACACTGAAGCTTTCTTT. As protein: CASSFRPGGNTEAFF.

Ten or more counts support this clonotype. The chain is built from TRBV7-2 and TRBJ1-1; D call uncertain. This CDR3 region has 14 residues. Germline CDR1 and CDR2: SGHTA and FQGNSA. Between the trimmed V and J ends, which lost 1 base and 3 bases, there was a span of 9 bases. Here the CDR3 reads CASSLVLRDTEAFF. In DNA form, the CDR3 reads TGTGCCAGCAGCTTAGTACTTAGGGACACTGAAGCTTTCTTT.

This clonotype was counted at least ten times. The chain couples TRBV29-1 to TRBJ2-1; the D gene could be TRBD1 or TRBD2 (5 bases each). The CDR3 is made up of 13 amino acids. Trimming stripped 6 bases from V and 5 bases from J, with 14 bases between. Germline CDR1 reads SQVTM; CDR2 reads ANQGSEA. The CDR3 reads CSVRDGGHNEQFF. The CDR3 DNA sequence: TGCAGCGTCCGGGACGGAGGACACAATGAGCAGTTCTTC.

This sequence joins TRBV6-9 and TRBJ2-1; D uncertain. Germline V lookup: CDR1 MNHGY, CDR2 SVAAGI. The CDR3 totals 15 residues. Trimming stripped 7 bases from V and 4 bases from J, with 17 bases between. For the CDR3, the DNA is TGTGCCAGCAATCAATTGGCGGAGCGTTACAATGAGCAGTTCTTC. Translating gives CASNQLAERYNEQFF.

This clonotype was counted between two and nine times. The rearrangement links TRBV11-2 to TRBJ2-7; 7 bases are shared with TRBD2. With V trimmed by 1 base and J by 3 bases, 12 bases remained unmatched. Germline CDR1 SGHAT, CDR2 FQNNGV. CDR3 length: 17 amino acids. CDR3 nucleotides: TGTGCCAGCAGCTTAGGAAGAGGGCGGGAGCGTTTCTACGAGCAGTACGTC. Residues: CASSLGRGRERFYEQYV.

The chain links TRBV15 to TRBJ2-7, with D maybe TRBD2 (6 bases). The CDR3 spans 14 residues. Deletions cut 1 base from V and 5 bases from J, with 12 bases between. Per the germline V gene, CDR1 is LNHNV and CDR2 is YYDKDF (reference sequence). The CDR3 sequence is CATSRVGTVHEQYF. In DNA form, the CDR3 reads TGTGCCACCAGCAGAGTCGGGACTGTCCACGAGCAGTACTTC.

The genes are TRBV11-2 and TRBJ2-5, with TRBD2 as a possible D gene (7 bases). V was cut by 5 bases and J by 0 bases, with 13 bases left in between. Germline V lookup: CDR1 SGHAT, CDR2 FQNNGV. CDR3 length: 15 amino acids. The CDR3 here is CASSVQGGYQETQYF. CDR3 bases: TGTGCCAGCAGCGTACAGGGAGGGTACCAAGAGACCCAGTACTTC.

This chain joins TRBV10-3 and TRBJ1-5; the match to TRBD1 covers 9 bases. The CDR3 spans 15 residues. Germline V gives CDR1 ENHRY, CDR2 SYGVKD. The J segment lost 3 bases and the V segment lost 5 bases, leaving 5 bases of the junction unmatched. CDR3 protein: CAISTGGQSNQPQHF. The CDR3 DNA reads TGTGCCATCAGTACAGGGGGCCAATCCAATCAGCCCCAGCATTTT.

This sequence joins TRBV7-9 and TRBJ2-7, with unresolved D. In germline, CDR1 is SEHNR, CDR2 FQNEAQ (reference sequence). Deletions cut 8 bases from V and 1 base from J, with 18 bases between. The CDR3 sequence is 15 residues long. CDR3 protein: CASGILQSPSYEQYF. CDR3 sequence (DNA): TGTGCCAGCGGCATTCTTCAGTCCCCTTCCTACGAGCAGTACTTC.

In this sample, this clonotype turned up a few times. The gene calls are TRBV20-1 and TRBJ2-2; D ambiguous. V lost 0 bases, J lost 7 bases, and 6 bases lay in between. Per the germline V gene, CDR1 is DFQATT and CDR2 is SNEGSKA (reference sequence). The CDR3 length is 12 residues. CDR3 DNA sequence: TGCAGTGCTAGAGATCTCGACGGGGAGCTGTTTTTT. Amino acid sequence: CSARDLDGELFF.

To note about this clonotype: The conserved final phenylalanine or tryptophan is absent from the CDR3, which likely points to a read error. The V call is TRBV12-3 or TRBV12-4, the J call TRBJ2-3, with 11 bases identical to TRBD2. CDR3 length equals 15 residues. Trimming took 8 bases from V and 4 from J; bases not matched to a gene: 8. CDR3 residues: CASALTSGRADTQYS. The DNA for the CDR3 is TGTGCCAGCGCCCTTACTAGCGGGAGAGCAGATACGCAGTATTCT.

This clonotype came up a few times. This sequence joins TRBV15 and TRBJ2-1; 7 bases line up with TRBD2. The J segment lost 6 bases and the V segment lost 3 bases, leaving 14 bases of the junction unmatched. CDR3 length: 17 amino acids. In germline, CDR1 is LNHNV, CDR2 YYDKDF (reference sequence). This chain's CDR3 is CATSSPGEGGPVNEQFF. CDR3 bases: TGTGCCACCAGCAGCCCCGGGGAGGGAGGGCCGGTCAATGAGCAGTTCTTC.

This clonotype appeared many times. The rearrangement uses TRBV20-1 and TRBJ1-2, with 8 bases identical to TRBD1. The CDR3 length is 14 residues. J lost 4 bases, V lost 4 bases, and 8 bases had no gene match. Per germline, CDR1 DFQATT and CDR2 SNEGSKA (reference sequence). The CDR3 DNA is TGCAGTGCTACCCGGGACAGGCCACCCTATGGCTACACCTTC. Its translation: CSATRDRPPYGYTF.